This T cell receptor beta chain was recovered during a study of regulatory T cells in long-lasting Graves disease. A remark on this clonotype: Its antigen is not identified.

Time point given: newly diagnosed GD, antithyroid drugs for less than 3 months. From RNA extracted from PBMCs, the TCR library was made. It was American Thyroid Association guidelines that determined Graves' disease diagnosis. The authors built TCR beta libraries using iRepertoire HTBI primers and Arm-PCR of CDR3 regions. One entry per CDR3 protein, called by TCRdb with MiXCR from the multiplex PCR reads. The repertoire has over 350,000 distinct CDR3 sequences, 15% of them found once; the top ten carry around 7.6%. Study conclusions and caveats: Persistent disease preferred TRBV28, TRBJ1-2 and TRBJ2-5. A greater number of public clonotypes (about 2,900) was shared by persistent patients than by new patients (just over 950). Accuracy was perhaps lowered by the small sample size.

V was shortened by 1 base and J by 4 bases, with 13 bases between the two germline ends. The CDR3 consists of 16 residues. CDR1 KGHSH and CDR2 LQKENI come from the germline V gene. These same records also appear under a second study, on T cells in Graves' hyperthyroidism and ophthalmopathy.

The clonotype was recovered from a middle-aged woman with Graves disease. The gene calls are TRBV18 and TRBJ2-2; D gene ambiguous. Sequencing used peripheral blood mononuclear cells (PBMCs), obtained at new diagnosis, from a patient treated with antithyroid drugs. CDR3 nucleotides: TGTGCCAGCTCACCACTGGACGGAGCAGTCACCGGGGAGCTGTTTTTT. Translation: CASSPLDGAVTGELFF.